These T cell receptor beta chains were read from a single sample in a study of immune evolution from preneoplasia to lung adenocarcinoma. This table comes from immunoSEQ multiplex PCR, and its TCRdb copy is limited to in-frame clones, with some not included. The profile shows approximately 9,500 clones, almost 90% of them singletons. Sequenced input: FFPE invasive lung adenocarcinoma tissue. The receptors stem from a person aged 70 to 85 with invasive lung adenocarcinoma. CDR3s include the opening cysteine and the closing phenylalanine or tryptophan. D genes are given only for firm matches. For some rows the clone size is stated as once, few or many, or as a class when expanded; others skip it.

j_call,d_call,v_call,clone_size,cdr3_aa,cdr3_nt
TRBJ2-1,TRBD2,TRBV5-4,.,CASSRDSGGHSYNEQFF,TGTGCCAGCAGCCGGGATAGCGGGGGGCACTCCTACAATGAGCAGTTCTTC
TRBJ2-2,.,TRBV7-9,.,CASRGLRGDTGELFF,TGTGCCAGCAGAGGTCTAAGGGGCGACACCGGGGAGCTGTTTTTT
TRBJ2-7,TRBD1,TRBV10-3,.,CAINPDRGLSYEQYF,TGTGCCATCAACCCCGACAGGGGGCTGTCCTACGAGCAGTACTTC
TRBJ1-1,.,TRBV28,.,CASSLRTRGKTEAFF,TGTGCCAGCAGTTTACGGACCAGGGGAAAGACTGAAGCTTTCTTT
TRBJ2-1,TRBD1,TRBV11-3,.,CASSASGTGDINEQFF,TGTGCCAGCAGCGCCTCCGGGACAGGTGATATCAATGAGCAGTTCTTC
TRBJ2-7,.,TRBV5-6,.,CASSPPFRQFEQYF,TGTGCCAGCAGCCCCCCTTTCCGACAGTTCGAGCAGTACTTC
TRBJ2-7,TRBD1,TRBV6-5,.,CASSGGQLGYEQYF,TGTGCCAGCAGTGGGGGACAGTTGGGCTACGAGCAGTACTTC
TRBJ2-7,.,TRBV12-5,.,CASGLGTGIEEQYF,TGTGCTAGTGGTTTGGGTACAGGGATAGAAGAGCAGTACTTC
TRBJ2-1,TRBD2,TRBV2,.,CASSGGSSYNEQFF,TGTGCCAGCAGTGGCGGGAGCTCCTACAATGAGCAGTTCTTC
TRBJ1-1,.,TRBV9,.,CASSRTSKATEAFF,TGTGCCAGCAGTCGGACTTCGAAGGCCACTGAAGCTTTCTTT
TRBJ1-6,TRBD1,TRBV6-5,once,CASSPTGTGNSPLHF,TGTGCCAGCAGTCCGACCGGGACAGGAAATTCACCCCTCCACTTT
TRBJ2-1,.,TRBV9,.,CASSVGPSGSYNEQFF,TGTGCCAGCAGCGTAGGCCCTAGTGGATCCTACAATGAGCAGTTCTTC
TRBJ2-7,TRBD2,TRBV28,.,CASSLSGGEFNYEQYF,TGTGCCAGCAGTTTATCGGGAGGGGAGTTTAACTACGAGCAGTACTTC
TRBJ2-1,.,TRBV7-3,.,CASSSSYRSYNEQFF,TGTGCCAGCAGCTCGTCTTACCGCTCCTACAATGAGCAGTTCTTC
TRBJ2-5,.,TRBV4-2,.,CASSQNGMGTQYF,TGTGCCAGCAGCCAAAACGGGATGGGGACCCAGTACTTC
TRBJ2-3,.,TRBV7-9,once,CASSLGFGTQYF,TGTGCCAGCAGTTTAGGCTTCGGTACGCAGTATTTT
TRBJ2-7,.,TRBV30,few,CAWKQFRGSYEQYF,TGTGCCTGGAAACAGTTTAGGGGATCCTACGAGCAGTACTTC
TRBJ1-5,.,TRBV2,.,CASRDGRNQPQHF,TGTGCCAGCAGGGACGGACGCAATCAGCCCCAGCATTTT
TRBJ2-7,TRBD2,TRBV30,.,CAWNRGGYEQYF,TGTGCCTGGAATCGGGGGGGCTACGAGCAGTACTTC
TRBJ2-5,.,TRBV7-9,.,CASSFGSEQETQYF,TGTGCCAGCAGCTTTGGAAGCGAACAAGAGACCCAGTACTTC
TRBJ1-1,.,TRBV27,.,CASKEGRMNTEAFF,TGTGCCAGTAAAGAAGGACGGATGAACACTGAAGCTTTCTTT
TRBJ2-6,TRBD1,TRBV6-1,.,CASSPTGGGANVLTF,TGTGCCAGCAGCCCTACAGGGGGAGGGGCCAACGTCCTGACTTTC
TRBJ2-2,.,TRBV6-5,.,CASSYGGLGNTGELFF,TGTGCCAGCAGTTATGGAGGGTTAGGGAACACCGGGGAGCTGTTTTTT
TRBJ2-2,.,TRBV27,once,CASSLGGPGTGELFF,TGTGCCAGCAGTTTAGGGGGGCCCGGGACCGGGGAGCTGTTTTTT
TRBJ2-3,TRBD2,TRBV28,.,CASSWASGTADTQYF,TGTGCCAGCAGTTGGGCTAGCGGGACGGCAGATACGCAGTATTTT
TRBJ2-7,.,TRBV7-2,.,CASSSIGGAYEQYF,TGTGCCAGCAGTTCAATAGGGGGGGCCTACGAGCAGTACTTC
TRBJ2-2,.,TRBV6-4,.,CASSVEGYTGELFF,TGTGCCAGCAGTGTGGAGGGGTACACCGGGGAGCTGTTTTTT
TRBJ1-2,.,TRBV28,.,CASSLTDYGYTF,TGTGCCAGCAGTTTAACAGACTATGGCTACACCTTC
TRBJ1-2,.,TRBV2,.,CASSEFGNYGYTF,TGTGCCAGCAGTGAATTCGGCAACTATGGCTACACCTTC
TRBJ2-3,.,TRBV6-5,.,CASSYADTQYF,TGTGCCAGCAGTTACGCAGATACGCAGTATTTT
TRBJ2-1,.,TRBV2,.,CASSERFEASEQFF,TGTGCCAGCAGTGAAAGGTTTGAGGCTAGTGAGCAGTTCTTC
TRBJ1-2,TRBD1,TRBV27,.,CASSYAGGGYTF,TGTGCCAGCAGTTACGCAGGGGGTGGCTACACCTTC
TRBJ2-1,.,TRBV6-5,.,CASSYQSADNEQFF,TGTGCCAGCAGTTACCAATCAGCCGACAATGAGCAGTTCTTC
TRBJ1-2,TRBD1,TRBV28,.,CATLPGGRDYGYTF,TGTGCCACCCTACCAGGGGGGCGAGACTATGGCTACACCTTC
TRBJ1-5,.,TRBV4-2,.,CASSQEAGMNQPQHF,TGTGCCAGCAGCCAAGAGGCCGGGATGAATCAGCCCCAGCATTTT
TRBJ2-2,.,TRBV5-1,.,CASSLGASNTGELFF,TGCGCCAGCAGCTTGGGCGCTTCGAACACCGGGGAGCTGTTTTTT
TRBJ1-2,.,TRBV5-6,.,CASSPRQGSVNGYTF,TGTGCCAGCAGCCCCCGCCAGGGCTCAGTTAATGGCTACACCTTC
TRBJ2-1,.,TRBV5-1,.,CASSLAGQPSDEQFF,TGCGCCAGCAGCTTGGCTGGGCAACCTAGCGATGAGCAGTTCTTC
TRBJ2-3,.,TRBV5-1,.,CASSLNGRSSTDTQYF,TGCGCCAGCAGCTTGAACGGCAGGAGTAGCACAGATACGCAGTATTTT